This passage covers 8 T cell receptor beta chains from one sample sequenced in a study of early T cells in non-severe SARS-CoV-2 infection. Each CDR3 protein gets one entry after TCRdb re-called the 5' RACE reads with MiXCR. The sample shows 32,000 or so distinct CDR3 sequences, less than 6.5% of them seen only once. Sequencing was carried out using whole blood. These TCRs come from an adult who was a healthcare worker with PCR-confirmed SARS-CoV-2 infection or an uninfected control (not recorded which).

This clonotype was counted a few times. The rearrangement joins TRBV11-2 to TRBJ2-1; tentatively, D is TRBD2 (6 bases). The germline gives CDR1 SGHAT, CDR2 FQNNGV. Trimming took off 0 bases at V and 13 bases at J, with 13 bases between the two ends. The CDR3 is made up of 13 amino acids. CDR3 DNA sequence: TGTGCCAGCAGCTTAGATCTAGGGCGGGACCAGTTCTTC. Translated: CASSLDLGRDQFF.

At least ten counts were recorded for this clonotype. The chain uses TRBV3-1 and TRBJ1-1, with TRBD1 matching over 9 bases. The V gene end was trimmed by 4 bases and the J gene end by 3 bases; junction bases not matched to a gene: 9. Germline V gene sequence: CDR1 LGHDT, CDR2 YNNKEL (reference sequence). The CDR3 covers 16 residues. DNA for the CDR3: TGTGCCAGCAGCCCAGAGGGGACAGGGCAGCACACTGAAGCTTTCTTT. Its protein product is CASSPEGTGQHTEAFF.

This clonotype was detected ten times or more. This sequence joins TRBV19 and TRBJ2-7; 8 bases are a match to TRBD1. The V and J ends lost 5 bases and 1 base, in that order; junction bases with no gene match: 4. Germline CDR1 reads LNHDA; CDR2 reads SQIVND (reference sequence). CDR3 length: 14 amino acids. The CDR3 reads CASSARDRSYEQYF. The CDR3 DNA reads TGTGCCAGTAGTGCAAGGGACAGGTCCTACGAGCAGTACTTC.

This clonotype was seen many times. This chain connects TRBV18 to TRBJ2-7; TRBD2 is a possible D gene (6 bases). The germline V and J ends were trimmed by 3 bases and 3 bases, with 15 bases remaining between them. CDR3 length equals 15 residues. CDR1 is KGHSH and CDR2 is LQKENI in the germline V gene. CDR3 coding DNA: TGTGCCAGCTCACCCACCCAGCGGGCTAACTACGAGCAGTACTTC. It is translated as CASSPTQRANYEQYF.

The chain employs TRBV5-1 and TRBJ2-3; D remains ambiguous. V dropped 0 bases and J dropped 0 bases, with 8 bases sitting between them. From germline, CDR1 is SGHRS and CDR2 YFSETQ. CDR3 size: 15 residues. The CDR3 nucleotides read TGCGCCAGCAGCTTGGACGTCACTAGCACAGATACGCAGTATTTT. Translating gives CASSLDVTSTDTQYF.

At least ten counts were recorded for this clonotype. The chain carries TRBV28 and TRBJ2-5, with 10 positions matching TRBD1. The J segment lost 4 bases and the V segment lost 4 bases, leaving 3 bases of the junction unmatched. The CDR3 is 14 residues long. Germline lookup yields CDR1 MDHEN and CDR2 SYDVKM. The CDR3 loop is CASSWTGGGETQYF. CDR3 sequence (DNA): TGTGCCAGCAGTTGGACAGGGGGAGGAGAGACCCAGTACTTC.

Only a few counts were recorded for this clonotype. This chain joins TRBV5-4 and TRBJ2-2; TRBD1 aligns across 7 bases. The V gene's germline CDR1 is SGHNT and CDR2 YYREEE (reference sequence). V gave up 4 bases and J gave up 4 bases; unmatched junction bases: 7. This CDR3 is built from 15 residues. The CDR3, as DNA: TGTGCCAGCAGCCCACAGGGGAGAGGCACCGGGGAGCTGTTTTTT. This codes for CASSPQGRGTGELFF.

This clonotype has a count of ten or more. The V gene is TRBV29-1, the J gene TRBJ2-1; D possibly uses TRBD1 or TRBD2 (5 bases each). This CDR3 region has 11 residues. The V gene's germline CDR1 is SQVTM and CDR2 ANQGSEA. Trimming cost V 6 bases and J 8 bases, with 11 bases left between them. The CDR3 reads CSVEGRDEQFF. CDR3 nucleotide sequence: TGCAGCGTCGAGGGACGGGATGAGCAGTTCTTC.